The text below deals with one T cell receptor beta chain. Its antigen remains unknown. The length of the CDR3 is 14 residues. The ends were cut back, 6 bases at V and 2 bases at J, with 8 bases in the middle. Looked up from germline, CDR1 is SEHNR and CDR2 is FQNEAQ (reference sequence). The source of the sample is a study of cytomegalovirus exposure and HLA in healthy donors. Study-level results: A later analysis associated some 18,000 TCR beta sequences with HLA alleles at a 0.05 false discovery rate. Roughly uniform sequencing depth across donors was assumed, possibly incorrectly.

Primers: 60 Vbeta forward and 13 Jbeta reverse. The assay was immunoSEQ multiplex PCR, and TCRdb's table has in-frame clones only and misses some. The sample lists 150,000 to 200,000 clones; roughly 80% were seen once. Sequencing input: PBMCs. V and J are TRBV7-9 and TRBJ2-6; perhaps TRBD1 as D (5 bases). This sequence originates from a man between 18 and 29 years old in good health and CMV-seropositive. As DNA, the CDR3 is TGTGCCAGCAGGGAGACAGCTGGGGCCAACGTCCTGACTTTC. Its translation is CASRETAGANVLTF.